The present T cell receptor beta chain was sequenced within a study of breast tumors, draining lymph nodes, adjacent tissues. General study findings and limits: Data fit most tumor T cells coming from lymph node, expanding in tumor. Tumor repertoires ranked between lymph nodes and nontumor tissue in diversity, with V and J gene preferences.

This clonotype has at least ten counts. The antigen remains unidentified. In TCRdb, the multiplex PCR reads were re-called with MiXCR into one record per CDR3 protein. The sample lists some 170,000 distinct CDR3 sequences; about 30% were seen once. Breast cancer patients provided tissue from their axillary draining lymph nodes. The sample was axillary lymph node tissue. This receptor was taken from a female donor with breast cancer. Some clones in this sample may be carry-over from other donors' samples.

The CDR3 loop reads CASSLFGQGFNNEQFF. The CDR3 coding sequence is TGTGCCAGCAGTTTATTCGGACAGGGGTTCAACAATGAGCAGTTCTTC. J is TRBJ2-1 and V is TRBV28; 9 bases are a match to TRBD1. V gave up 1 base and J gave up 5 bases; unmatched junction bases: 6. The CDR3 is 16 residues long. Germline V gives CDR1 MDHEN, CDR2 SYDVKM.